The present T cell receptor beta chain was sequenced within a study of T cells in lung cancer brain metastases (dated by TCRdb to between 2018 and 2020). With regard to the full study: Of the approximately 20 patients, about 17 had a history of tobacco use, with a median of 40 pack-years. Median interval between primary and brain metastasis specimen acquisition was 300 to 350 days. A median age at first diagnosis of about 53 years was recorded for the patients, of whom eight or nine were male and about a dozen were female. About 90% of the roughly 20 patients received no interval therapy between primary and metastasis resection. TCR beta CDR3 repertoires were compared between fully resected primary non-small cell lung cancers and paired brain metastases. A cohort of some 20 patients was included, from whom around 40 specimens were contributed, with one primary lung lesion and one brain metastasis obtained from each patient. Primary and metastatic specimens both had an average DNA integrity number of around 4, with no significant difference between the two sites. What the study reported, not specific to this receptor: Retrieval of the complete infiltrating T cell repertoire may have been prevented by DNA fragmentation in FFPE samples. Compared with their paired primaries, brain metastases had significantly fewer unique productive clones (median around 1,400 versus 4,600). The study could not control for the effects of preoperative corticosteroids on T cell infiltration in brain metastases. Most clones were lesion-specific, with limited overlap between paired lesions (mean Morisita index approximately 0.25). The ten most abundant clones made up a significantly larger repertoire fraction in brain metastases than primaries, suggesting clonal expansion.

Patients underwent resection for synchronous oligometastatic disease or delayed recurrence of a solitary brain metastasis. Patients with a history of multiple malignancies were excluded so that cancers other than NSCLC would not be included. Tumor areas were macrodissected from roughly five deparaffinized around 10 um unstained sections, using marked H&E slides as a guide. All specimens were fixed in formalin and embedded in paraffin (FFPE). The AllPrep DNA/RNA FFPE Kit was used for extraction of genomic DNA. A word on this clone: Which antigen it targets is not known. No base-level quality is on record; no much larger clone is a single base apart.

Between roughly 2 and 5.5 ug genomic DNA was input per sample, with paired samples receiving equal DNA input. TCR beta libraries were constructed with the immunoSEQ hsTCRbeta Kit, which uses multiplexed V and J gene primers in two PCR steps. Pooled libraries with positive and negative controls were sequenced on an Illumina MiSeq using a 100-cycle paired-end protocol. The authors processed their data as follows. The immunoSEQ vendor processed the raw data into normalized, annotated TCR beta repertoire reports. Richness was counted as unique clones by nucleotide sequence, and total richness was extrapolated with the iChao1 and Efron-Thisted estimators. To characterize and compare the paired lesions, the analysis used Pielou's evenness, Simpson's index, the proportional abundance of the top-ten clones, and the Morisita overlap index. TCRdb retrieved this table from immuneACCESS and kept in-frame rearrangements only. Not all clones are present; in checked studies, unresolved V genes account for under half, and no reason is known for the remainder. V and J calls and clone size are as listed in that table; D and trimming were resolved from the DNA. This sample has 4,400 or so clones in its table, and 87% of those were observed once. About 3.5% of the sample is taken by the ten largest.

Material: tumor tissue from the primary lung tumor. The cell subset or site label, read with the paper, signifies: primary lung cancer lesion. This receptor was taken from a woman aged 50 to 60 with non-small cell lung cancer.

CDR3 region: CASSLRSYGYTF. The DNA is TGTGCCAGCAGCTTAAGGAGTTATGGCTACACCTTC. In this chain, TRBV11-3 is recombined with TRBJ1-2; the D gene remains uncertain. The germline V gene encodes CDR1 SGHNT and CDR2 YENEEA. Trimming at the junction amounts to 2 bases on V and 5 bases on J, and the germline ends lie 6 bases apart. The CDR3 measures 12 amino acids from cysteine to phenylalanine. The retained sequence is limited to the CDR3, 36 bases, with the frame set at the first base.